The clone carrying this T cell receptor (beta chain) was seen more than once but under ten times. Its antigen is currently unknown. Produced via immunoSEQ multiplex PCR; TCRdb's table is partial and in-frame only. Among roughly 15,000 clones, around four fifths were seen once, and the ten largest hold around 9.7%. This sample was taken from a study of immune cell composition in non-small cell lung cancer. Study-level points and caveats: Dominant in vivo tumour-associated clones were not shown to share tumour-reactive sequences. Tumour TCR-beta clonality was not significantly tied to smoking pack-years. Tumour-associated clones >0.5% occurred in approximately 31% of adenocarcinomas, roughly 80% of squamous.

The normal lung sample lay at least 3 cm, and maximally far, from the tumour. These data were also reused for a study on CD4 T cells in lung cancer. According to that study: Most patients were former smokers with adenocarcinoma or squamous histology.

This TCR was recovered from a human donor with non-small cell lung cancer. Material for sequencing was non-adjacent lung tissue.

This CDR3 is CSVPRGGDGYTF. CDR3 in DNA: TGCAGCGTTCCGCGGGGAGGAGATGGCTACACCTTC. V is TRBV29-1 and J is TRBJ1-2; unclear D gene. The CDR3 sequence is 12 residues long. Trimming removed 5 bases at V and 6 bases at J, with 13 bases between. CDR1 and CDR2 (germline): SQVTM, ANQGSEA. Full variable domain (outside the CDR3, taken from reference TRBV29-1 and TRBJ1-2): SAVISQKPSRDICQRGTSLTIQCQVDSQVTMMFWYRQQPGQSLTLIATANQGSEATYESGFVIDKFPISRPNLTFSTLTVSNMSPEDSSIYLCSVPRGGDGYTFGSGTRLTVV.